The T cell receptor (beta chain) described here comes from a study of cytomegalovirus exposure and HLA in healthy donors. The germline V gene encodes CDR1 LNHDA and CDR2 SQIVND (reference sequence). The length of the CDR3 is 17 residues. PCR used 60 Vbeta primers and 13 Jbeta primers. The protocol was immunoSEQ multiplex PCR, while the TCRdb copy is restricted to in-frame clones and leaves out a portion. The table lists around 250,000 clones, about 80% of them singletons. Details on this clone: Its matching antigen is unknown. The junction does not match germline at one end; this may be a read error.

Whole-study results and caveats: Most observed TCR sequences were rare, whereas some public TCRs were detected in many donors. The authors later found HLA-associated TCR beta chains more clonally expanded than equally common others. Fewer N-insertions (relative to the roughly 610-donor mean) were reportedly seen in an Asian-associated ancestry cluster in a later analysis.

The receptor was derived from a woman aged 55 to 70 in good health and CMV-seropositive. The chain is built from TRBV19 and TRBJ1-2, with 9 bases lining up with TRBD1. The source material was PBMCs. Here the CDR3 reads CASSKGGQGQRLYGYTF. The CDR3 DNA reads TGTGCCAGCAGTAAGGGGGGACAGGGCCAAAGGCTATATGGCTACACCTTC.